These 20 T cell receptor beta chains came from one sample sequenced in a study of T-cell memory formation after mild COVID-19 (dated by TCRdb to about 2021). Libraries were prepared through 5' RACE. Sequenced on an Illumina NovaSeq 6000. Using fastp trimming at Q25 and MiXCR clonotype assembly, TCRdb reanalyzed the public sequencing data and kept in-frame beta chains. Rows are combined by CDR3 protein, so each entry shows the most common genes and DNA. The sample table contains about 270,000 distinct CDR3 sequences; only one count was recorded for around 16% of them. Approximately 25% of the sample is in the top ten clones. Sequenced: PBMCs or a T cell subset sorted from them (not recorded which). These receptor sequences come from a man aged 18 to 30 who had mild COVID-19 (a few samples of this study predate the infection). The sample titles of this study are shuffled in the database, so cell type and time point are left out; the donor was told from shared clones.

The chain couples TRBV10-3 to TRBJ1-1; D uncertain. This CDR3 region has 13 residues. Trimming shortened V by 2 bases and J by 1 base, and 5 bases separated the two germline ends. Per germline, CDR1 ENHRY and CDR2 SYGVKD. The CDR3 protein is CAISEAQNTEAFF. In nucleotides, the CDR3 is TGTGCCATCAGTGAGGCACAGAACACTGAAGCTTTCTTT.

This clonotype was seen at least ten times. The rearrangement joins TRBV6-5 to TRBJ1-1; D uncertain. The V gene lost 1 base and the J gene lost 4 bases, with 10 bases spanning the gap. The CDR3 has 14 amino acids. The germline gives CDR1 MNHEY, CDR2 SVGAGI. CDR3: CASSYYSVGTEAFF. For the CDR3, the DNA is TGTGCCAGCAGTTACTATTCGGTGGGCACTGAAGCTTTCTTT.

This clonotype was picked up a small number of times. V gene TRBV21-1 combines with J gene TRBJ2-7; TRBD2, as called in the table, went unchecked against the DNA. TRBV21-1 counts as a pseudogene. The CDR3 contains 15 residues. The CDR3 spells CASSGTSGVSYEQYV. CDR3 bases: TGTGCCAGCAGCGGCACTAGCGGGGTGTCGTACGAGCAGTACGTC.

Only a few counts were recorded for this clonotype. The chain recombines TRBV6-6 with TRBJ2-5, with D perhaps matching TRBD2 (5 bases). V was trimmed by 5 bases and J by 2 bases, leaving 12 bases between them. The germline V gene has CDR1 MNHNY and CDR2 SVGAGI (reference sequence). The CDR3 runs to 14 residues. DNA of the CDR3: TGTGCCAGCAGTAGGCCCGGGAATCAAGAGACCCAGTACTTC. Translation gives CASSRPGNQETQYF.

This clonotype was seen repeatedly, ten times or more. The chain recombines TRBV5-1 with TRBJ1-3; D gene uncertain. CDR3 length: 15 residues. V was pared by 0 bases and J by 0 bases, with 7 bases between. Germline CDR1 and CDR2: SGHRS and YFSETQ. CDR3 sequence: CASSLEQSSGNTIYF. Written as DNA, the CDR3 is TGCGCCAGCAGCTTGGAACAGAGCTCTGGAAACACCATATATTTT.

V usage is TRBV5-4 and J usage is TRBJ2-3, with no clear D. The V gene lost 4 bases and the J gene lost 0 bases, with 6 bases spanning the gap. The CDR3 sequence is 13 residues long. Germline CDR1 and CDR2: SGHNT and YYREEE (reference sequence). The CDR3 DNA reads TGTGCCAGCAGCATCTCAAGCACAGATACGCAGTATTTT. Translated, it gives CASSISSTDTQYF.

The rearrangement joins TRBV6-5 to TRBJ1-2; D call uncertain. This CDR3 spans 15 amino acids. V was cut by 0 bases and J by 8 bases, with 16 bases left in between. In germline, CDR1 is MNHEY, CDR2 SVGAGI. Here the CDR3 DNA reads TGTGCCAGCAGTTACTCAAGGTCGTCAAGAGGGGGCTACACCTTC. Translating gives CASSYSRSSRGGYTF.

This clonotype was observed a handful of times. The chain employs TRBV29-1 and TRBJ2-2; 15 nucleotides match TRBD2. Germline V lookup: CDR1 SQVTM, CDR2 ANQGSEA. The V gene end was trimmed by 6 bases and the J gene end by 8 bases; junction bases not matched to a gene: 7. CDR3 size: 15 residues. The CDR3 DNA sequence: TGCAGCGTCCCCGGACTAGCGGGGGGGGTAGGGGAGCTGTTTTTT. Translating gives CSVPGLAGGVGELFF.

The chain couples TRBV29-1 to TRBJ2-4; TRBD1 matches 7 bases. V lost 6 bases to trimming and J lost 5 bases; unmatched junction nucleotides: 4. This CDR3 has 12 residues. Germline V gene data show CDR1 as SQVTM and CDR2 as ANQGSEA. DNA for the CDR3: TGCAGCGTCCGAGGACAGGAAAACATTCAGTACTTC. Its translation is CSVRGQENIQYF. Full variable domain (remainder filled in from reference TRBV29-1 and TRBJ2-4): SAVISQKPSRDICQRGTSLTIQCQVDSQVTMMFWYRQQPGQSLTLIATANQGSEATYESGFVIDKFPISRPNLTFSTLTVSNMSPEDSSIYLCSVRGQENIQYFGAGTRLSVL.

This clonotype was detected a few times. J is TRBJ2-5 and V is TRBV7-2; the D call may be TRBD1 or TRBD2 (6 bases each). The CDR3 has 15 amino acids. Per the germline V gene, CDR1 is SGHTA and CDR2 is FQGNSA. V was cut by 5 bases and J by 1 base, with 14 bases left in between. DNA for the CDR3: TGTGCCAGCAGCACATGGGGGGCGGGCCAAGAGACCCAGTACTTC. Its translation: CASSTWGAGQETQYF.

This clonotype has just a few counts. The V and J genes are TRBV9 and TRBJ2-3, with unresolved D. Looked up from germline, CDR1 is SGDLS and CDR2 is YYNGEE. This CDR3 has 15 amino acids. Trimming took off 0 bases at V and 6 bases at J, with 14 bases between the two ends. DNA of the CDR3: TGTGCCAGCAGCGTAGATGGGATCGGGTCGGATACGCAGTATTTT. It codes for CASSVDGIGSDTQYF.

This rearrangement joins TRBV15 to TRBJ1-1, with 10 bases matching TRBD1. V lost 5 bases and J lost 3; bases outside the gene matches: 6. This CDR3 is 15 amino acids long. Germline values: CDR1 LNHNV, CDR2 YYDKDF (reference sequence). The CDR3 loop is CATSPRQGADTEAFF. The DNA of the CDR3 is TGTGCCACCAGCCCCCGACAGGGGGCGGACACTGAAGCTTTCTTT.

The rearrangement joins TRBV7-8 to TRBJ2-1, with TRBD1 identical over 8 bases. CDR1 and CDR2 from the germline V gene are SGHVS and FQNEAQ. V dropped 8 bases and J dropped 9; count of bases not matched to a gene: 6. The CDR3 extends over 12 amino acids. This chain's CDR3 is CASGSGGGEQFF. CDR3 sequence (DNA): TGTGCCAGCGGATCAGGGGGCGGTGAGCAGTTCTTC. The variable domain in full, with the rest retrieved from reference TRBV7-8 and TRBJ2-1, is GAGVSQSPRYKVAKRGQDVALRCDPISGHVSLFWYQQALGQGPEFLTYFQNEAQLDKSGLPSDRFFAERPEGSVSTLKIQRTQQEDSAVYLCASGSGGGEQFFGPGTRLTVL.

The genes are TRBV7-8 and TRBJ1-6, with TRBD1 matching over 9 bases. With 5 bases clipped from V and 7 bases from J, the junction kept 3 bases outside the gene matches. The CDR3 has 14 residues. The germline CDR1 and CDR2 sequences are SGHVS and FQNEAQ. In DNA form, the CDR3 reads TGTGCCAGCAGCCCACAGGGGGCCAATTCACCCCTCCACTTT. Its protein is CASSPQGANSPLHF. Filled out from reference TRBV7-8 and TRBJ1-6, the complete variable domain reads GAGVSQSPRYKVAKRGQDVALRCDPISGHVSLFWYQQALGQGPEFLTYFQNEAQLDKSGLPSDRFFAERPEGSVSTLKIQRTQQEDSAVYLCASSPQGANSPLHFGNGTRLTVT.

V and J are TRBV27 and TRBJ2-7; D ambiguous. Germline values: CDR1 MNHEY, CDR2 SMNVEV (reference sequence). CDR3 size: 14 residues. V dropped 6 bases and J dropped 3 bases, with 15 bases sitting between them. The CDR3 sequence is CASSPRLTYYEQYF. CDR3 DNA sequence: TGTGCCAGCAGCCCCCGTCTGACGTACTACGAGCAGTACTTC.

This clonotype appeared a single time. The chain recombines TRBV2 with TRBJ2-3; TRBD2 matches at 10 bases. V was clipped by 9 bases and J by 1 base; unmatched bases: 1. This CDR3 has 13 amino acids. The germline gives CDR1 SNHLY, CDR2 FYNNEI. Here the CDR3 DNA reads TGTGCCAGAACTAGCGGGGGCACAGATACGCAGTATTTT. As protein: CARTSGGTDTQYF.

The gene calls are TRBV7-9 and TRBJ1-4; 10 nucleotides line up with TRBD1. Germline assignment: CDR1 SEHNR and CDR2 FQNEAQ (reference sequence). The V segment lost 5 bases and the J segment 6 bases; nucleotides outside the gene matches: 6. This CDR3 is built from 15 residues. The CDR3 region has the DNA TGTGCCAGCAGCGAAGACAGGGGGCGAGATGAAAAACTGTTTTTT. Encoded protein: CASSEDRGRDEKLFF.

The chain employs TRBV28 and TRBJ1-2, with TRBD1 as a possible D gene (5 bases). Germline CDR1 MDHEN, CDR2 SYDVKM. V was trimmed by 6 bases and J by 2 bases, leaving 10 bases between them. This CDR3 has 13 residues. The CDR3 is CASRSGGNYGYTF. The DNA for the CDR3 is TGTGCCAGCAGAAGCGGGGGGAACTATGGCTACACCTTC.

This clonotype was seen a handful of times. The chain links TRBV9 to TRBJ1-6; possible D gene TRBD1, 5 bases. The V gene's germline CDR1 is SGDLS and CDR2 YYNGEE. CDR3 length equals 16 residues. Trimming removed 3 bases from V and 6 bases from J, with 16 bases in between. The CDR3 nucleotides read TGTGCCAGCAGCGCGAACAGGAGCTCCGGTAATTCACCCCTCCACTTT. Translated, it gives CASSANRSSGNSPLHF.

This clonotype was observed a few times. The V call is TRBV6-4, the J call TRBJ1-1; 7 bases fit TRBD1. Germline V CDR1 and CDR2: MRHNA, SNTAGT. The CDR3 contains 14 residues. V shed 5 bases, J shed 4 bases, and the junction held 7 bases outside the gene matches. The CDR3 spells CASSLEGASTEAFF. DNA for the CDR3: TGTGCCAGCAGTCTTGAGGGGGCGAGCACTGAAGCTTTCTTT.